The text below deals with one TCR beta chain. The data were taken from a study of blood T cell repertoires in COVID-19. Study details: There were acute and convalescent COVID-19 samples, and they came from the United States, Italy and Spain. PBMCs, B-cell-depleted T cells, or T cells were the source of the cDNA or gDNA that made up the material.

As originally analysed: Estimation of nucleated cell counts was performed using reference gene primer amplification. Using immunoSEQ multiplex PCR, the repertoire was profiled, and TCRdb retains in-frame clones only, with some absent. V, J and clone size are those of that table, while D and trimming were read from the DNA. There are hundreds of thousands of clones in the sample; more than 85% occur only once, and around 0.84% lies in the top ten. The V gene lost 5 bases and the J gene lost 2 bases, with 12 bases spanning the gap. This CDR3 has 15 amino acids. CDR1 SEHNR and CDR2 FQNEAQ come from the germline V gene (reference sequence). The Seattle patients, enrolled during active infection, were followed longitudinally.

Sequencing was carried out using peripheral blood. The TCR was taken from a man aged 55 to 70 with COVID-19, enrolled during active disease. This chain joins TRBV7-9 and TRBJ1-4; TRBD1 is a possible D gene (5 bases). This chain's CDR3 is CASSQTEVTNEKLFF. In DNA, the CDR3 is TGTGCCAGCAGCCAGACAGAAGTTACTAATGAAAAACTGTTTTTT.